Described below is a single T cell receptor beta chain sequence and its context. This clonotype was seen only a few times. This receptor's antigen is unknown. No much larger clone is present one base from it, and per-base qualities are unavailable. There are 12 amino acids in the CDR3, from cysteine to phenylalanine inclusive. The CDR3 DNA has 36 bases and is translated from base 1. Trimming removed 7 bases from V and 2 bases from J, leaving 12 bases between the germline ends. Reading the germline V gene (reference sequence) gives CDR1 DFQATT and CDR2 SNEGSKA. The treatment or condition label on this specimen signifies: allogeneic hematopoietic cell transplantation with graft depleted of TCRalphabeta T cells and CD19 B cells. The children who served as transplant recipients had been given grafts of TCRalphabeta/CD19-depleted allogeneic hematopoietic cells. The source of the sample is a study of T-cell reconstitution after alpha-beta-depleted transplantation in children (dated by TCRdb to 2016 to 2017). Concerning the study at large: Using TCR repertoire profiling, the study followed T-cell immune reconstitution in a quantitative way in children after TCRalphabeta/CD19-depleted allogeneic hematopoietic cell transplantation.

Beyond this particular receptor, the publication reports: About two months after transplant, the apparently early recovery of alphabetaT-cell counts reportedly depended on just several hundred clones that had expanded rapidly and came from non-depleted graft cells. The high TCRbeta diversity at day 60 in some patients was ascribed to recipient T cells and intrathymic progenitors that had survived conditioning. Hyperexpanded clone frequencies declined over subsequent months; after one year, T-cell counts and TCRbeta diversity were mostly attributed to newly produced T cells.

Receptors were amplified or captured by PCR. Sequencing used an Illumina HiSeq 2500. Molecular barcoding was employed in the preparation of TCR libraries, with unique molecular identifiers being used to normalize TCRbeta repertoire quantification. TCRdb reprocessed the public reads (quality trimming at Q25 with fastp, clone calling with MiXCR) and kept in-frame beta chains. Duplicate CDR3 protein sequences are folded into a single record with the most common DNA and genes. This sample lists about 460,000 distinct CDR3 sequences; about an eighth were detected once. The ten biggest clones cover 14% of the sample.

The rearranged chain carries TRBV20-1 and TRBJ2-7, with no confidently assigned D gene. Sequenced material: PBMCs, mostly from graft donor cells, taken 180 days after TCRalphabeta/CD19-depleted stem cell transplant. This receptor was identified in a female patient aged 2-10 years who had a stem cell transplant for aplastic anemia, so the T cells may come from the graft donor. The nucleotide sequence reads TGCAGTGGTCTCCCAGACGCCTACGAGCAGTACTTC. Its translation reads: CSGLPDAYEQYF.